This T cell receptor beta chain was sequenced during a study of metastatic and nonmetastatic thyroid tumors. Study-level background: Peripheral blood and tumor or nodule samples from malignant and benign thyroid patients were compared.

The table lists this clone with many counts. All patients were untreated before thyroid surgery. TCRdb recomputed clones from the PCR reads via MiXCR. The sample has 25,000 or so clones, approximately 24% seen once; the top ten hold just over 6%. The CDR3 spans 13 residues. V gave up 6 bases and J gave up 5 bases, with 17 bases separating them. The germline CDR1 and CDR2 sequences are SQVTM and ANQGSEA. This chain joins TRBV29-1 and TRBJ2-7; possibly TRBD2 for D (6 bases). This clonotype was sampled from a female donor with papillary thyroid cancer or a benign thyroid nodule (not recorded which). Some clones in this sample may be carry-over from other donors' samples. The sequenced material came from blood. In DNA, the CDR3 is TGCAGCGTGGATGCGGGGAGCCTGGACGAGCAGTACTTC. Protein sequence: CSVDAGSLDEQYF.